Below are 5 T cell receptor beta chains sequenced from a single sample in a study of PD-1 blockade in classical Hodgkin lymphoma. Sequencing was performed with immunoSEQ multiplex PCR; in TCRdb, only in-frame clones are kept and a portion is missing. The sample includes about 60,000 clones, 90% of them seen just once. Each patient relapsed following autologous stem cell transplantation, and prior brentuximab vedotin exposure differed. Sequenced here: peripheral blood mononuclear cells (PBMCs), sampled at baseline. The receptors come from a human donor with classical Hodgkin lymphoma.

The V call is TRBV5-4, the J call TRBJ2-7; maybe TRBD2 (5 bases). The CDR3 totals 15 residues. Germline CDR1 SGHNT, CDR2 YYREEE (reference sequence). Trimming removed 1 base at V and 1 base at J, with 12 bases between. CDR3 sequence reads: CASSLPRAESYEQYF. DNA of the CDR3: TGTGCCAGCAGCTTGCCGAGGGCGGAATCCTACGAGCAGTACTTC.

This rearrangement joins TRBV10-3 to TRBJ1-3, with D perhaps matching TRBD1 (6 bases). The CDR3 length is 14 residues. From germline, CDR1 is ENHRY and CDR2 SYGVKD. V was shortened by 9 bases and J by 4 bases, with 16 bases between the two germline ends. CDR3 coding DNA: TGTGCCATACGGACAGAGGGGGTAGGAAACACCATATATTTT. Amino acid sequence: CAIRTEGVGNTIYF.

This clone was seen only once. The V and J genes are TRBV6-5 and TRBJ2-2, with D perhaps being TRBD1 or TRBD2 (6 bases each). Germline CDR1 is MNHEY and CDR2 is SVGAGI. V was trimmed by 5 bases and J by 9 bases, leaving 10 bases between them. This CDR3 has 12 residues. The CDR3 sequence is CASSDGGRELFF. The DNA of the CDR3 is TGTGCCAGCAGTGACGGGGGCAGGGAGCTGTTTTTT.

The V call is TRBV29-1, the J call TRBJ2-3; no clear D gene. The CDR3 spans 10 residues. The germline V and J ends were trimmed by 7 bases and 3 bases, with 5 bases remaining between them. Germline V gene data show CDR1 as SQVTM and CDR2 as ANQGSEA. The CDR3 protein is CSGLTDTQYF. DNA of the CDR3: TGCAGCGGTTTAACAGATACGCAGTATTTT.

The rearrangement uses TRBV7-2 and TRBJ1-2; no reliable D call. The V gene lost 1 base and the J gene lost 6 bases, with 15 bases spanning the gap. Per the germline V gene, CDR1 is SGHTA and CDR2 is FQGNSA. This CDR3 has 15 amino acids. The CDR3 is CASSLVGGQSNGYTF. CDR3 nucleotide sequence: TGTGCCAGCAGCTTAGTCGGTGGCCAGTCCAATGGCTACACCTTC.